The 18 T cell receptor beta chains below were found in one sample sequenced in a study of T cell responses to AZD1222 COVID-19 vaccine. Assay used: immunoSEQ multiplex PCR; TCRdb lists only in-frame clones, some missing. This table holds some 160,000 clones, 80% to 95% found once. Source: peripheral blood, taken on day 0 of AZD1222 vaccination. The receptors originated from an adult in good health.

The rearrangement joins TRBV5-1 to TRBJ1-1; 10 bases fit TRBD1. The CDR3 loop spans 16 amino acids. Unmatched junction bases numbered 6, after V lost 0 bases and J lost 4 bases. Germline CDR1 is SGHRS and CDR2 is YFSETQ. CDR3 DNA: TGCGCCAGCAGCTTGGGACAGGGGGCGAAGATCACTGAAGCTTTCTTT. Its protein is CASSLGQGAKITEAFF.

This clone was recorded only once. The chain combines TRBV7-9 with TRBJ1-2; 12 nucleotides align to TRBD1. Trimming removed 5 bases from V and 1 base from J; junction bases left unmatched: 5. In germline, CDR1 is SEHNR, CDR2 FQNEAQ (reference sequence). The CDR3 runs 16 residues. This chain's CDR3 is CASSGTGGVINYGYTF. CDR3 nucleotide sequence: TGTGCCAGCAGCGGGACAGGGGGCGTAATTAACTATGGCTACACCTTC. Combining the CDR3 with reference TRBV7-9 and TRBJ1-2 gives the whole variable domain DTGVSQNPRHKITKRGQNVTFRCDPISEHNRLYWYRQTLGQGPEFLTYFQNEAQLEKSRLLSDRFSAERPKGSFSTLEIQRTEQGDSAMYLCASSGTGGVINYGYTFGSGTRLTVV.

The chain combines TRBV3-1 (or the pseudogene TRBV3-2) with TRBJ1-2; maybe TRBD1 (5 bases). The length of the CDR3 is 12 residues. Trimming stripped 3 bases from V and 7 bases from J, with 9 bases between. Germline lookup yields CDR1 LGHDT and CDR2 YNNKEL (reference sequence). The CDR3 nucleotides read TGTGCCAGCAGCCAGGGGACTCTTGGCTACACCTTC. Its protein is CASSQGTLGYTF.

Details on this clone: In the same sample, other DNA sequences code for this CDR3. The chain is built from TRBV19 and TRBJ1-5; D uncertain. Germline CDR1 and CDR2: LNHDA and SQIVND (reference sequence). The CDR3 has 12 amino acids. Deletions cut 7 bases from V and 4 bases from J, with 8 bases between. CDR3 coding DNA: TGTGCCAGTAACTTGCCAAATCAGCCCCAGCATTTT. This gives the protein CASNLPNQPQHF.

The V and J genes are TRBV6-5 and TRBJ1-2, with TRBD1 identical over 7 bases. The CDR3 runs 14 residues. Trimming took 7 bases from V and 4 from J; bases not matched to a gene: 9. Germline lookup yields CDR1 MNHEY and CDR2 SVGAGI. DNA for the CDR3: TGTGCCAGCAACCGACAGGGCCCCCTCTATGGCTACACCTTC. Translation: CASNRQGPLYGYTF.

This clone was seen a handful of times. The V call is TRBV2, the J call TRBJ1-2; 9 bases fit TRBD1. CDR1 is SNHLY and CDR2 is FYNNEI in the germline V gene. The V segment lost 7 bases and the J segment 8 bases; nucleotides outside the gene matches: 8. The CDR3 length is 13 residues. In nucleotides, the CDR3 is TGTGCCAGCATTGGGACAGGGTTTGGAGGCTACACCTTC. It is translated as CASIGTGFGGYTF.

V gene TRBV19 combines with J gene TRBJ2-3; 12 nucleotides match TRBD2. Germline CDR1 is LNHDA and CDR2 is SQIVND (reference sequence). The CDR3 is made up of 15 amino acids. V trimming: 7 bases; J trimming: 2 bases; junction bases outside the gene matches: 4. For the CDR3, the DNA is TGTGCCAGTAAAACTAGCGGGAGGCACACAGATACGCAGTATTTT. Translated: CASKTSGRHTDTQYF.

The chain joins TRBV5-5 to TRBJ1-6, with D perhaps matching TRBD1 (6 bases). This CDR3 region has 16 residues. The V gene's germline CDR1 is SGHKS and CDR2 YYEKEE (reference sequence). V lost 0 bases to trimming and J lost 4 bases, with 11 bases between them. The CDR3 spells CASSLDGQRYNSPLHF. The CDR3 bases are TGTGCCAGCAGCTTGGACGGACAGCGGTATAATTCACCCCTCCACTTT.

V and J are TRBV5-6 and TRBJ1-2; D gene ambiguous. Trimming pared 0 bases from V and 9 bases from J, leaving 9 bases between. The CDR3 contains 12 residues. CDR1 and CDR2 (germline): SGHDT, YYEEEE. CDR3 residues: CASSLARGSYTF. The CDR3 nucleotides are TGTGCCAGCAGCTTGGCCAGAGGGAGCTACACCTTC.

The chain uses TRBV12-3 or TRBV12-4 and TRBJ1-1; unclear D gene. V lost 6 bases to trimming and J lost 1 base, with 9 bases between them. The CDR3 spans 13 residues. The CDR3 sequence is CASRMTGNTEAFF. In DNA form, the CDR3 reads TGTGCCAGCAGAATGACGGGGAACACTGAAGCTTTCTTT.

The chain joins TRBV21-1 to TRBJ2-1. TRBV21-1 is listed as a pseudogene. This CDR3 comprises 14 residues. The CDR3 DNA reads TGTGCCAGCAGCAAATTGGAACCCTACAATGAGCAGTTCTTC. Residues: CASSKLEPYNEQFF.

This clone has just one count. The V call is TRBV7-9, the J call TRBJ1-6; 10 positions match TRBD1. Germline lookup yields CDR1 SEHNR and CDR2 FQNEAQ (reference sequence). CDR3 length: 15 amino acids. V was pared by 5 bases and J by 6 bases, with 4 bases of the junction left unmatched. The CDR3 DNA reads TGTGCCAGCAGCCAGGACAGGGGGGGTAATTCACCCCTCCACTTT. Residues: CASSQDRGGNSPLHF.

The chain carries TRBV2 and TRBJ1-6, with D maybe TRBD1 (5 bases). Germline CDR1 reads SNHLY; CDR2 reads FYNNEI. V was shortened by 6 bases and J by 10 bases, with 13 bases between the two germline ends. The CDR3 is 13 amino acids. CDR3 sequence (DNA): TGTGCCAGCAGCCCAGGGTCTGGGTCACCCCTCCACTTT. This translates into CASSPGSGSPLHF.

This chain connects TRBV9 to TRBJ2-1; D perhaps matches TRBD1 (5 bases). Germline V gene sequence: CDR1 SGDLS, CDR2 YYNGEE. The CDR3 has 17 amino acids. V lost 4 bases, J lost 0 bases, and 17 bases lay in between. In DNA form, the CDR3 reads TGTGCCAGCAGCCCAGGTGAAGGGGCGAGCTCCTACAATGAGCAGTTCTTC. This translates into CASSPGEGASSYNEQFF. The full variable domain, its missing parts supplied by reference TRBV9 and TRBJ2-1, is DSGVTQTPKHLITATGQRVTLRCSPRSGDLSVYWYQQSLDQGLQFLIQYYNGEERAKGNILERFSAQQFPDLHSELNLSSLELGDSALYFCASSPGEGASSYNEQFFGPGTRLTVL.

The rearrangement uses TRBV9 and TRBJ2-7, with 12 bases fitting TRBD2. The CDR3 has 15 residues. Trimming removed 2 bases from V and 4 bases from J; junction bases left unmatched: 4. The germline gives CDR1 SGDLS, CDR2 YYNGEE. The CDR3 here is CASSVTSGSQYEQYF. CDR3 DNA sequence: TGTGCCAGCAGCGTGACTAGCGGGAGTCAGTACGAGCAGTACTTC.

V usage is TRBV7-9 and J usage is TRBJ1-6, with 7 bases aligning to TRBD1. With V trimmed by 5 bases and J by 7 bases, 8 bases remained unmatched. CDR3 length equals 15 residues. Germline CDR1 is SEHNR and CDR2 is FQNEAQ (reference sequence). In DNA form, the CDR3 reads TGTGCCAGCAGCCCAACAGGGACAGTCAATTCACCCCTCCACTTT. It encodes CASSPTGTVNSPLHF.

The chain links TRBV6-6 to TRBJ2-7; D might be TRBD1 or TRBD2, each matching 5 bases. Germline assignment: CDR1 MNHNY and CDR2 SVGAGI (reference sequence). This CDR3 has 15 residues. Trimming stripped 2 bases from V and 4 bases from J, with 15 bases between. The CDR3 sequence is CASSYTLERGYEQYF. Written as DNA, the CDR3 is TGTGCCAGCAGTTACACCCTTGAGAGGGGATACGAGCAGTACTTC.

This sequence joins TRBV7-2 and TRBJ2-1; 8 bases align to TRBD2. The CDR3 is 15 amino acids. Germline CDR1 reads SGHTA; CDR2 reads FQGNSA. V lost 3 bases, J lost 3 bases, and 4 bases stayed unmatched. The CDR3 protein is CASSFLSGSYNEQFF. The CDR3 DNA follows: TGTGCCAGCAGCTTCTTGAGCGGGAGCTACAATGAGCAGTTCTTC. The variable domain in full, completed from reference TRBV7-2 and TRBJ2-1, reads GAGVSQSPSNKVTEKGKDVELRCDPISGHTALYWYRQSLGQGLEFLIYFQGNSAPDKSGLPSDRFSAERTGGSVSTLTIQRTQQEDSAVYLCASSFLSGSYNEQFFGPGTRLTVL.